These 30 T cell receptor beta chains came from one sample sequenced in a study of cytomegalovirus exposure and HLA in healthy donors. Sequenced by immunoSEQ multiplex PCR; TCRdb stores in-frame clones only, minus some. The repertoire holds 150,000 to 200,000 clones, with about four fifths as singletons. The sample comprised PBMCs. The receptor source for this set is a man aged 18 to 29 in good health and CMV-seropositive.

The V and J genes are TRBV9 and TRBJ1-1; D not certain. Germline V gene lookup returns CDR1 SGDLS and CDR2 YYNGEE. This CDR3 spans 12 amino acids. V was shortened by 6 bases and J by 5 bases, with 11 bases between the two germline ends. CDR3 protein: CASNNGRTEAFF. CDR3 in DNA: TGTGCCAGCAACAACGGGAGGACTGAAGCTTTCTTT.

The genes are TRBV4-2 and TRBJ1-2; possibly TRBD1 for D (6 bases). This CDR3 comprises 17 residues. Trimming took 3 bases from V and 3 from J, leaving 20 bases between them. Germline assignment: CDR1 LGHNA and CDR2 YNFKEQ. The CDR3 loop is CASSHRRQAFKDYGYTF. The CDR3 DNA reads TGTGCCAGCAGCCACCGTAGACAGGCCTTCAAGGACTATGGCTACACCTTC.

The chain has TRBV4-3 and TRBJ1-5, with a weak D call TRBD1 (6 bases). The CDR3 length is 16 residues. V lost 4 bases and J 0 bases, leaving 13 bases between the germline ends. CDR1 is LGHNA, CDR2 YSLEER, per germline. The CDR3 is CASSPNRVDSNQPQHF. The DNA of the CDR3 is TGCGCCAGCAGCCCTAACAGGGTCGATAGCAATCAGCCCCAGCATTTT.

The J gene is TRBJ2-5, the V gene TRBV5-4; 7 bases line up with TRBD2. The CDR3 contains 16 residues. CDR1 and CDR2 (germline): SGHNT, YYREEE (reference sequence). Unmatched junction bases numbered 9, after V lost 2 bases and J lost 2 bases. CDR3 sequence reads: CASSLSGGRGQETQYF. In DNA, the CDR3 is TGTGCCAGCAGCTTAAGTGGTGGGAGGGGACAAGAGACCCAGTACTTC. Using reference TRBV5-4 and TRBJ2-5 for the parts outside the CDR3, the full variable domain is ETGVTQSPTHLIKTRGQQVTLRCSSQSGHNTVSWYQQALGQGPQFIFQYYREEENGRGNFPPRFSGLQFPNYSSELNVNALELDDSALYLCASSLSGGRGQETQYFGPGTRLLVL.

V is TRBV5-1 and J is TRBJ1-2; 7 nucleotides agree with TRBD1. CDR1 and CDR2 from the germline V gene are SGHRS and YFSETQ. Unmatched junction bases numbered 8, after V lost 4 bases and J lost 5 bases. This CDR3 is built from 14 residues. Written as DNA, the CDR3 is TGCGCCAGCAGCCCGGGACAGACACTTTATGGCTACACCTTC. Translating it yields CASSPGQTLYGYTF.

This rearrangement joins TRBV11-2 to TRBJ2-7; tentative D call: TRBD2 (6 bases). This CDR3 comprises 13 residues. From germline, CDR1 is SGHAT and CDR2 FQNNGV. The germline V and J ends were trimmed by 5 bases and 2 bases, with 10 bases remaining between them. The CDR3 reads CASSPRGAYEQYF. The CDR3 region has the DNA TGTGCCAGCAGCCCCCGCGGGGCCTACGAGCAGTACTTC.

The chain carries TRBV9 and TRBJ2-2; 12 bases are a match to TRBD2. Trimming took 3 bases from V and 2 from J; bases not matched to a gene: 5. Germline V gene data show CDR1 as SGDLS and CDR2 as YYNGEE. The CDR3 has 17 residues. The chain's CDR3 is CASSALLAGGNTGELFF. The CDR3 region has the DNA TGTGCCAGCAGCGCCTTACTAGCGGGAGGCAACACCGGGGAGCTGTTTTTT.

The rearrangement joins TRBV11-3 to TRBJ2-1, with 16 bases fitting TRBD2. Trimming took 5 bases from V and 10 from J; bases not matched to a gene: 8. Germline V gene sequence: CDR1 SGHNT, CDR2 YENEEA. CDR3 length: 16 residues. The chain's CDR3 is CASSPLGTSGREEQFF. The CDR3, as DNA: TGTGCCAGCAGCCCACTCGGGACTAGCGGGAGGGAGGAGCAGTTCTTC.

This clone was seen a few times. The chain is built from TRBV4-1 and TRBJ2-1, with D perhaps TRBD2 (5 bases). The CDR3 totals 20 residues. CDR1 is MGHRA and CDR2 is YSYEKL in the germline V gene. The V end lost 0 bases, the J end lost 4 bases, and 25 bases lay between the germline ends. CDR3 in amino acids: CASSQELPTTQADFYNEQFF. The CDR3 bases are TGCGCCAGCAGCCAAGAACTCCCCACTACCCAAGCGGACTTTTACAATGAGCAGTTCTTC.

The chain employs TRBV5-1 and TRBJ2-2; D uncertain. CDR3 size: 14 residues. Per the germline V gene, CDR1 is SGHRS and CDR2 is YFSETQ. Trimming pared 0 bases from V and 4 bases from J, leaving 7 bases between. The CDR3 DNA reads TGCGCCAGCAGCTTGGGCGGTGGCACCGGGGAGCTGTTTTTT. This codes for CASSLGGGTGELFF.

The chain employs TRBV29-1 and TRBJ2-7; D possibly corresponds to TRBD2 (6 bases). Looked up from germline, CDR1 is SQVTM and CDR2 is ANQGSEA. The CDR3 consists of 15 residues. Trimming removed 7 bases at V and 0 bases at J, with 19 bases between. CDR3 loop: CSAEVLATYSYEQYF. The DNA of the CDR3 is TGCAGCGCCGAAGTTCTAGCGACATACTCCTACGAGCAGTACTTC.

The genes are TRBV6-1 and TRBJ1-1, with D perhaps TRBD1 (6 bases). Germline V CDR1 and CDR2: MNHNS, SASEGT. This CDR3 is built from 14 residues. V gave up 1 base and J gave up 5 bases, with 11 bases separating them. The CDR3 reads CASSEGRGGTEAFF. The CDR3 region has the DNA TGTGCCAGCAGTGAAGGTAGGGGGGGGACTGAAGCTTTCTTT.

CDR3 in amino acids: CATRDFYSSTDTQYF. Written as DNA, the CDR3 is TGTGCCACCCGGGACTTCTACTCAAGCACAGATACGCAGTATTTT. The chain uses TRBV7-9 and TRBJ2-3; D perhaps matches TRBD2 (6 bases). The CDR3 has 15 residues. With 10 bases removed from V and 0 bases from J, the gap between germline ends came to 17 bases. CDR1 is SEHNR and CDR2 is FQNEAQ in the germline V gene (reference sequence).

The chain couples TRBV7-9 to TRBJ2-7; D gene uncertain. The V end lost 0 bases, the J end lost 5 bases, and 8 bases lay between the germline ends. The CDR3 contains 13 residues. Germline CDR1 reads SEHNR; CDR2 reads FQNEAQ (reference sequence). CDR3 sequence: CASSLAPGNEQYF. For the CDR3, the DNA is TGTGCCAGCAGCTTAGCCCCGGGTAACGAGCAGTACTTC.

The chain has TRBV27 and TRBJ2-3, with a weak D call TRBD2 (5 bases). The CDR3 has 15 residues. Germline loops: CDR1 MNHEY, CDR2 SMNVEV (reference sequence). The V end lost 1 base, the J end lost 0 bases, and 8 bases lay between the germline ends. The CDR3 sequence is CASSLYGMSTDTQYF. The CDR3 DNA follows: TGTGCCAGCAGTTTATACGGGATGAGCACAGATACGCAGTATTTT.

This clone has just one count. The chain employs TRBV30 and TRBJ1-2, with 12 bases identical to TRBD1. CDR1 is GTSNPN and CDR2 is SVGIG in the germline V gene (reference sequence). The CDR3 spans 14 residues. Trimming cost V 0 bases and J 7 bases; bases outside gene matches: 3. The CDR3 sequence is CAWSVGQGAAGYTF. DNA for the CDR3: TGTGCCTGGAGTGTGGGACAGGGGGCGGCTGGCTACACCTTC.

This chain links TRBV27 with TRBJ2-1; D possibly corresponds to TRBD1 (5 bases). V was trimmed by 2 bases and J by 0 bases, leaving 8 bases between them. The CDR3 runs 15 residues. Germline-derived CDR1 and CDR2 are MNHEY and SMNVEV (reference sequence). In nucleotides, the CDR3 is TGTGCCAGCAGTTTAGGGGCGAGCTCCTACAATGAGCAGTTCTTC. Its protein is CASSLGASSYNEQFF.

CDR3 protein: CASRGFLGEGGELFF. The CDR3 nucleotides are TGTGCCAGCAGGGGTTTTCTAGGGGAAGGCGGGGAGCTGTTTTTT. J is TRBJ2-2 and V is TRBV2; weak D call: TRBD1 (5 bases). Germline CDR1 SNHLY, CDR2 FYNNEI. The CDR3 length is 15 residues. V was shortened by 6 bases and J by 7 bases, with 18 bases between the two germline ends.

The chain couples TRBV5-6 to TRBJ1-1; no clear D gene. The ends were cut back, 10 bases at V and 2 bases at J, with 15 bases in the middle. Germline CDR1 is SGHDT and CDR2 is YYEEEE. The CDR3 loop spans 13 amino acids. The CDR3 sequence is CAGITPSNTEAFF. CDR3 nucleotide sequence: TGTGCCGGCATAACACCTTCCAACACTGAAGCTTTCTTT.

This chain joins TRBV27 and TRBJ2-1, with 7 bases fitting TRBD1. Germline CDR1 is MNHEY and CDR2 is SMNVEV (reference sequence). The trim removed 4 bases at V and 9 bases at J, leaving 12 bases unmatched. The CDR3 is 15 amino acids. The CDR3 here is CASSCGQARLCEQFF. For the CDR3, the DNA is TGTGCCAGCAGTTGCGGACAGGCGCGGTTATGTGAGCAGTTCTTC.

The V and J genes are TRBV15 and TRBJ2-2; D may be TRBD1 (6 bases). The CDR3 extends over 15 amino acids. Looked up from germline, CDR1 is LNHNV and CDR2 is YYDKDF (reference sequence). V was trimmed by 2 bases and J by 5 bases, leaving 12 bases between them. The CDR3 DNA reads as TGTGCCACCAGCAGATCTCGACAGGCTACCGGGGAGCTGTTTTTT. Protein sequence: CATSRSRQATGELFF.

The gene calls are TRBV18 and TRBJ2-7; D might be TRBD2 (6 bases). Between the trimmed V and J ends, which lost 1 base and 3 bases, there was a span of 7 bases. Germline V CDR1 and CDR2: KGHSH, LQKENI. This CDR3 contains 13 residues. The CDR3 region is CASSPRRGYEQYF. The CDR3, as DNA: TGTGCCAGCTCACCACGGCGGGGCTACGAGCAGTACTTC.

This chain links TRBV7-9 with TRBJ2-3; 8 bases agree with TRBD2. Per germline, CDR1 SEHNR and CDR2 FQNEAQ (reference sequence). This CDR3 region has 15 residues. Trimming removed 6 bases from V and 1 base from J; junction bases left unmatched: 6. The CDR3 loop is CASSPSGSGTDTQYF. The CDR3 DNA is TGTGCCAGCAGTCCCAGCGGGAGCGGCACAGATACGCAGTATTTT.

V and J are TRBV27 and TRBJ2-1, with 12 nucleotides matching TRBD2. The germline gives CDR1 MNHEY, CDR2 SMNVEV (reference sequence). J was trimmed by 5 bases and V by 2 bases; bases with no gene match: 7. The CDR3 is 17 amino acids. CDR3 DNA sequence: TGTGCCAGCAGTTTAATGACTAGCGGGAGTCTGAACAATGAGCAGTTCTTC. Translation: CASSLMTSGSLNNEQFF.

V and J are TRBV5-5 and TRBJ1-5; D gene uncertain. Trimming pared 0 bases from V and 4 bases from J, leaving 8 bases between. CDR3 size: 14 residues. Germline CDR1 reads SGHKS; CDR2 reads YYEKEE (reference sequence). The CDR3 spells CASSLDTENQPQHF. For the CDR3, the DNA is TGTGCCAGCAGCTTGGACACCGAAAATCAGCCCCAGCATTTT. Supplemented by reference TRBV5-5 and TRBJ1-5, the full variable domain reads DAGVTQSPTHLIKTRGQQVTLRCSPISGHKSVSWYQQVLGQGPQFIFQYYEKEERGRGNFPDRFSARQFPNYSSELNVNALLLGDSALYLCASSLDTENQPQHFGDGTRLSIL.

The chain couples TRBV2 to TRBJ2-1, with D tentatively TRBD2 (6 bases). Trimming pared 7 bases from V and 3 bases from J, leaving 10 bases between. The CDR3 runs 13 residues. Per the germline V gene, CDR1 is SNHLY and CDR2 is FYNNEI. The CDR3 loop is CASKLADYNEQFF. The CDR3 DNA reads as TGTGCCAGCAAACTAGCAGACTACAATGAGCAGTTCTTC.

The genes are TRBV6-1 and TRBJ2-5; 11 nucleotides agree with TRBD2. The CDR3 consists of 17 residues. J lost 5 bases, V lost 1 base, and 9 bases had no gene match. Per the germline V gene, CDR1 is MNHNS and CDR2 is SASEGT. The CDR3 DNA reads TGTGCCAGCAGTGAAGTGGCTAGCGGGAGGTCGAGTGAGACCCAGTACTTC. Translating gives CASSEVASGRSSETQYF.

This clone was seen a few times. The chain's CDR3 is CASSTHSRGGASGANVLTF. CDR3 sequence (DNA): TGTGCCAGCAGCACACATTCGAGGGGGGGCGCGTCTGGGGCCAACGTCCTGACTTTC. V gene TRBV11-2 combines with J gene TRBJ2-6; TRBD2 is a possible D gene (7 bases). The CDR3 totals 19 residues. Trimming shortened V by 5 bases and J by 1 base, and 21 bases separated the two germline ends. Germline CDR1 and CDR2: SGHAT and FQNNGV.

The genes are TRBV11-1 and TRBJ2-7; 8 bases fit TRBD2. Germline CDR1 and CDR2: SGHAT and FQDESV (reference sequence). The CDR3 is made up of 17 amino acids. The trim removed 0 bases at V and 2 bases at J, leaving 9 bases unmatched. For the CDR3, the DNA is TGTGCCAGCAGCTTAGCGCGAGGACTAGCTCTTCCCTACGAGCAGTACTTC. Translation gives CASSLARGLALPYEQYF.

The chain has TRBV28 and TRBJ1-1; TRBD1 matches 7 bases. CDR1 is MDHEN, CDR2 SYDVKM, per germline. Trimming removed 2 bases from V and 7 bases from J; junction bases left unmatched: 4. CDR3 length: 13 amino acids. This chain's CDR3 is CASSLEGADEAFF. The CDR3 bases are TGTGCCAGCAGTTTAGAGGGGGCGGATGAAGCTTTCTTT.